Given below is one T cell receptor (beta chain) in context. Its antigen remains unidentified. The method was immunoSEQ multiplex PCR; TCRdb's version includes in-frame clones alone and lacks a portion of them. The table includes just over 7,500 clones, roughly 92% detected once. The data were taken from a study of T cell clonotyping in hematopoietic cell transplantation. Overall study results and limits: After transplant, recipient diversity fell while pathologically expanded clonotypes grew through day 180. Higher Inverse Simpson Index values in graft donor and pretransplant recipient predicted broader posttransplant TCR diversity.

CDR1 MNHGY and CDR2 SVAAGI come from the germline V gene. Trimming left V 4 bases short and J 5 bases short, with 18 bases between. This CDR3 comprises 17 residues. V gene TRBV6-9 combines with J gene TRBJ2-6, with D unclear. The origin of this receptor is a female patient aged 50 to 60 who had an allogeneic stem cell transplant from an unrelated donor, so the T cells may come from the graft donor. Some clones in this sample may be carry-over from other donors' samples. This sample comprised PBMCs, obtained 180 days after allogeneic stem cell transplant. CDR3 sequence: CASSSFLRQSRANVLTF. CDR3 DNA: TGTGCCAGCAGTTCATTCTTACGACAAAGTCGGGCCAACGTCCTGACTTTC.